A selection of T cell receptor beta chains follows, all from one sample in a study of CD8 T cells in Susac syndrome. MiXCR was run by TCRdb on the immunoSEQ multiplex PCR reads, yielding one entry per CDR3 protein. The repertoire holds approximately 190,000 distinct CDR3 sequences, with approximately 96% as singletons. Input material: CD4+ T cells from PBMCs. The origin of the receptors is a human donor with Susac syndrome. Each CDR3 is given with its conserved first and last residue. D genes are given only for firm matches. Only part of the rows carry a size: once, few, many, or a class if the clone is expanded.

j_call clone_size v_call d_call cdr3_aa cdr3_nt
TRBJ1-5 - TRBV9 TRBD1 CASSAGQGYSNQPQHF TGTGCCAGCAGCGCGGGACAGGGATATAGCAATCAGCCCCAGCATTTT
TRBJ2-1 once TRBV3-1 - CASSNPGPREDEQFF TGTGCCAGCAGCAACCCGGGACCCAGGGAAGATGAGCAGTTCTTC
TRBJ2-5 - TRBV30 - CAWSVLYQETQYF TGTGCCTGGAGTGTACTGTACCAAGAGACCCAGTACTTC
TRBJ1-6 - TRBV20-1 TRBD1 CSASPDRAYNSPLHF TGCAGTGCTAGTCCCGACAGGGCATATAATTCACCCCTCCACTTT
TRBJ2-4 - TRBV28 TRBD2 CASSWTSGGPSIQYF TGTGCCAGCAGTTGGACTAGCGGGGGACCTAGCATTCAGTACTTC
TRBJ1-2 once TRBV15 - CATSRAGTPVGYGYTF TGTGCCACCAGCAGAGCGGGGACACCTGTCGGGTATGGCTACACCTTC
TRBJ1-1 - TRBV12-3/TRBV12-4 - CASTKTGWTEAFF TGTGCCAGCACCAAGACGGGATGGACTGAAGCTTTCTTT
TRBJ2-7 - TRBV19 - CASRDRLGATYEQYF TGTGCCAGTAGGGACCGTCTGGGGGCCACCTACGAGCAGTACTTC
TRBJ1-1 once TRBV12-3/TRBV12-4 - CASRRTGTGTEAFF TGTGCCAGCAGACGTACAGGGACGGGCACTGAAGCTTTCTTT
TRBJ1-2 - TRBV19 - CASQSIGGKSGYTF TGTGCCAGCCAATCTATTGGGGGGAAGTCTGGCTACACCTTC
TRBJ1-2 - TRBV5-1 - CASSLGPIQGGYTF TGCGCCAGCAGCTTGGGTCCGATACAGGGTGGCTACACCTTC
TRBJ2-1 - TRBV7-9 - CASSLVRGGLNEQFF TGTGCCAGCAGCTTGGTCAGGGGCGGTCTTAATGAGCAGTTCTTC
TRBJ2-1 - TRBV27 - CASTWNEQFF TGTGCCAGCACCTGGAATGAGCAGTTCTTC
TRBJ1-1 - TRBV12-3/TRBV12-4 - CASSLAGPTEAFF TGTGCCAGCAGTTTAGCTGGGCCAACTGAAGCTTTCTTT
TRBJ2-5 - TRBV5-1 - CASSSGSEETQYF TGCGCCAGCAGCTCAGGGTCCGAAGAGACCCAGTACTTC
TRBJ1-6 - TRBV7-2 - CASSSGQWDGSPLHF TGTGCCAGCAGCTCCGGACAATGGGATGGTTCACCCCTCCACTTT
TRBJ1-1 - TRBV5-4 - CASSVTGAEAKF TGTGCCAGCAGCGTAACCGGGGCCGAAGCCAAATTT
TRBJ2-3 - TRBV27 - CASRNRQWADTQYF TGTGCCAGCAGAAATAGACAGTGGGCAGATACGCAGTATTTT